These 32 T cell receptor beta chains were all obtained from the same sample, sequenced in a study of T-cell memory formation after mild COVID-19. TCRdb independently ran MiXCR on the 5' RACE reads; one entry per CDR3 protein. The sample lists a few hundred thousand distinct CDR3 sequences, around a fifth occurring once. Sequenced material: PBMCs or a T cell subset sorted from them (not recorded which). These receptor sequences come from a man aged 18 to 30 who had mild COVID-19 (a few samples of this study predate the infection). Cell type and time point are not known.

In this sample, this clonotype turned up a few times. The V gene is TRBV5-1, the J gene TRBJ2-2; the D is unclear. Germline loops: CDR1 SGHRS, CDR2 YFSETQ. Trimming took 3 bases from V and 7 from J, leaving 13 bases between them. This CDR3 region has 14 residues. CDR3 residues: CASSYGLQSGELFF. CDR3 bases: TGCGCCAGCAGCTACGGGTTACAGAGCGGGGAGCTGTTTTTT. Together with reference TRBV5-1 and TRBJ2-2, the CDR3 gives the full variable domain: KAGVTQTPRYLIKTRGQQVTLSCSPISGHRSVSWYQQTPGQGLQFLFEYFSETQRNKGNFPGRFSGRQFSNSRSEMNVSTLELGDSALYLCASSYGLQSGELFFGEGSRLTVL.

The gene calls are TRBV11-2 and TRBJ1-2; possibly TRBD1 for D (5 bases). The ends were cut back, 7 bases at V and 4 bases at J, with 13 bases in the middle. Germline CDR1 and CDR2: SGHAT and FQNNGV. CDR3 size: 13 residues. This chain's CDR3 is CASTSGRTYGYTF. Written as DNA, the CDR3 is TGTGCCAGCACCTCAGGGAGGACCTATGGCTACACCTTC.

This clonotype turned up a few times. This chain links TRBV18 with TRBJ2-1, with TRBD1 as a possible D gene (7 bases). The V gene's germline CDR1 is KGHSH and CDR2 LQKENI. The ends were cut back, 5 bases at V and 10 bases at J, with 18 bases in the middle. The CDR3 contains 14 residues. CDR3 sequence: CASSEDRDSGEQFF. The CDR3 DNA follows: TGTGCCAGCTCAGAAGACAGGGACTCTGGGGAGCAGTTCTTC.

This clonotype occurred a few times. The rearrangement joins TRBV18 to TRBJ1-6; a possible D gene is TRBD1 (6 bases). CDR3 length equals 15 residues. Germline lookup yields CDR1 KGHSH and CDR2 LQKENI. V shed 3 bases and J shed 10 bases, with 16 bases lying between them. DNA of the CDR3: TGTGCCAGCTCACCTGGTTTACAGGGAACATCACCCCTCCACTTT. Residues: CASSPGLQGTSPLHF.

This clonotype was detected many times. J is TRBJ2-1 and V is TRBV28; 16 nucleotides agree with TRBD2. The CDR3 runs to 19 residues. V lost 6 bases, J lost 3 bases, and 11 bases stayed unmatched. Germline lookup yields CDR1 MDHEN and CDR2 SYDVKM. CDR3 sequence: CASSLPGLAGGPSYNEQFF. DNA of the CDR3: TGTGCCAGCAGCCTACCGGGACTAGCGGGGGGGCCTAGCTACAATGAGCAGTTCTTC.

A single count supports this clonotype. The chain uses TRBV5-1 and TRBJ2-2, with unresolved D. Germline V lookup: CDR1 SGHRS, CDR2 YFSETQ. This CDR3 contains 14 residues. V was clipped by 2 bases and J by 1 base, with 6 bases between them. The CDR3 sequence is CASSLIWNTGELFF. The CDR3 coding sequence is TGCGCCAGCAGCTTAATCTGGAACACCGGGGAGCTGTTTTTT.

This chain connects TRBV6-2 or TRBV6-3 to TRBJ1-6; possible D gene TRBD1, 6 bases. Germline CDR1 MNHEY, CDR2 SVGEGT. The length of the CDR3 is 17 residues. The V gene lost 3 bases and the J gene lost 9 bases, with 21 bases spanning the gap. The CDR3 loop is CASSYRPLHGQPSPLHF. In DNA, the CDR3 is TGTGCCAGCAGTTATCGTCCCCTTCATGGACAGCCTTCACCCCTCCACTTT.

This chain connects TRBV6-5 to TRBJ1-6; D is possibly TRBD1 (5 bases). This CDR3 has 15 residues. Germline V gene lookup returns CDR1 MNHEY and CDR2 SVGAGI. The V end was cut by 2 bases, the J end by 7 bases, with 12 bases between. CDR3 sequence (DNA): TGTGCCAGCAGTTACAGGGGACCGCGCAATTCACCCCTCCACTTT. As protein: CASSYRGPRNSPLHF.

This clonotype was seen more than once but under ten times. The chain is built from TRBV5-4 and TRBJ1-6; D may be TRBD1 (5 bases). This CDR3 is built from 13 residues. Trimming pared 0 bases from V and 10 bases from J, leaving 8 bases between. Germline CDR1 SGHNT, CDR2 YYREEE (reference sequence). The CDR3 is CASSLAWGSPLHF. CDR3 sequence (DNA): TGTGCCAGCAGCTTGGCCTGGGGCTCACCCCTCCACTTT.

This clonotype was counted between two and nine times. This rearrangement joins TRBV12-3 or TRBV12-4 to TRBJ1-3; D is unresolved. The CDR3 is 15 amino acids. Trimming took 2 bases from V and 7 from J, leaving 15 bases between them. The DNA of the CDR3 is TGTGCCAGCAGTTTATGGGAGGGCGGTGCCAACACCATATATTTT. This translates into CASSLWEGGANTIYF.

The rearrangement joins TRBV20-1 to TRBJ2-7; 7 nucleotides agree with TRBD2. The length of the CDR3 is 14 residues. Losses at the gene ends were 1 base for V and 0 bases for J; bases not matched to a gene: 3. Germline V gene sequence: CDR1 DFQATT, CDR2 SNEGSKA (reference sequence). The CDR3 loop is CSARAGGSSYEQYF. The CDR3 nucleotides read TGCAGTGCTAGAGCGGGGGGAAGCTCCTACGAGCAGTACTTC.

The chain is built from TRBV3-1 and TRBJ2-7; 9 nucleotides agree with TRBD2. The CDR3 is made up of 17 amino acids. V shed 0 bases, J shed 3 bases, and the junction held 9 bases outside the gene matches. Germline CDR1 reads LGHDT; CDR2 reads YNNKEL (reference sequence). CDR3 coding DNA: TGTGCCAGCAGCCAAGATATAGCGGGGGATACTTTCTACGAGCAGTACTTC. Its translation: CASSQDIAGDTFYEQYF.

The J gene is TRBJ1-3, the V gene TRBV7-2, with D unresolved. The V gene's germline CDR1 is SGHTA and CDR2 FQGNSA. The CDR3 totals 16 residues. V shed 1 base and J shed 3 bases, with 13 bases lying between them. CDR3 sequence reads: CASSLGAGVSGNTIYF. For the CDR3, the DNA is TGTGCCAGCAGCTTAGGGGCCGGGGTCAGTGGAAACACCATATATTTT.

This clonotype has at least ten counts. The V and J genes are TRBV7-2 and TRBJ1-4; D is ambiguous. Germline CDR1 is SGHTA and CDR2 is FQGNSA. This CDR3 is built from 13 residues. Trimming cost V 1 base and J 14 bases, with 14 bases left between them. The CDR3 spells CASSLGATETLFF. In nucleotides, the CDR3 is TGTGCCAGCAGCTTAGGGGCGACGGAAACTCTGTTTTTT.

The chain links TRBV4-1 to TRBJ1-6; no definite D call. The CDR3 consists of 12 residues. Trimming pared 5 bases from V and 9 bases from J, leaving 8 bases between. The V gene's germline CDR1 is MGHRA and CDR2 YSYEKL. CDR3 bases: TGCGCCAGCAGCACTGTGGCTTCACCCCTCCACTTT. This codes for CASSTVASPLHF.

This clonotype was found a few times. The chain employs TRBV20-1 and TRBJ2-5, with unresolved D. Germline loops: CDR1 DFQATT, CDR2 SNEGSKA (reference sequence). V lost 3 bases and J 5 bases, leaving 4 bases between the germline ends. The CDR3 is 10 amino acids. This CDR3 reads CSASWETQYF. The CDR3 nucleotides are TGCAGTGCTAGCTGGGAGACCCAGTACTTC.

The chain recombines TRBV9 with TRBJ2-7, with D possibly being TRBD1 (6 bases). The germline CDR1 and CDR2 sequences are SGDLS and YYNGEE. This CDR3 is 14 amino acids long. V lost 4 bases and J lost 4, with 15 bases in between. The CDR3 nucleotides are TGTGCCAGCAGCCCCGGACAGAAACCTTACGAGCAGTACGTC. Its protein is CASSPGQKPYEQYV.

In this sample, this clonotype turned up a few times. This chain uses TRBV20-1 with TRBJ1-2; 7 nucleotides match TRBD1. The germline V gene has CDR1 DFQATT and CDR2 SNEGSKA (reference sequence). J gave up 4 bases and V 6 bases, and 8 bases lay outside the gene matches. This CDR3 contains 13 residues. The CDR3 DNA follows: TGCAGTGCCCAACGGGACAGCCTCTATGGCTACACCTTC. This translates into CSAQRDSLYGYTF.

There are a few counts of this clonotype. Written as DNA, the CDR3 is TGTGCCAGCAGCTTAGTATGGTTGGCCGAGCAGTACGTC. It is translated as CASSLVWLAEQYV. The chain couples TRBV11-2 to TRBJ2-7; D gene uncertain. In germline, CDR1 is SGHAT, CDR2 FQNNGV. Trimming took 1 base from V and 6 from J, leaving 10 bases between them. This CDR3 contains 13 residues.

This clonotype was counted only a few times. V is TRBV7-9 and J is TRBJ1-1; TRBD1 matches 12 bases. Germline trimming cut 5 bases from V and 4 bases from J; bases unmatched to any gene: 2. The germline CDR1 and CDR2 sequences are SEHNR and FQNEAQ (reference sequence). The CDR3 contains 14 residues. CDR3 nucleotide sequence: TGTGCCAGCAGCGGGACAGGGGGCGGCACTGAAGCTTTCTTT. Its translation: CASSGTGGGTEAFF. The variable domain in full, with the rest retrieved from reference TRBV7-9 and TRBJ1-1, is DTGVSQNPRHKITKRGQNVTFRCDPISEHNRLYWYRQTLGQGPEFLTYFQNEAQLEKSRLLSDRFSAERPKGSFSTLEIQRTEQGDSAMYLCASSGTGGGTEAFFGQGTRLTVV.

The table lists this clonotype with many counts. The chain combines TRBV5-1 with TRBJ2-5; D is perhaps TRBD1 (6 bases). Germline loops: CDR1 SGHRS, CDR2 YFSETQ. Trimming took 4 bases from V and 5 from J, leaving 18 bases between them. CDR3 length equals 15 residues. CDR3 sequence: CASSHDVGARETQYF. For the CDR3, the DNA is TGCGCCAGCAGCCACGATGTGGGGGCGAGGGAGACCCAGTACTTC.

CDR3 region: CATSRGFNRRNTEAFF. The CDR3 DNA sequence: TGTGCCACCAGCAGAGGGTTTAACAGGAGGAACACTGAAGCTTTCTTT. The J gene is TRBJ1-1, the V gene TRBV15, with D maybe TRBD1 (5 bases). Germline-derived CDR1 and CDR2 are LNHNV and YYDKDF (reference sequence). The CDR3 is 16 amino acids. V was cut by 1 base and J by 1 base, with 13 bases left in between.

This clonotype was counted only a few times. This CDR3 is CASSTGTVPSSYNEQFF. The CDR3 DNA reads TGTGCCAGCAGCACTGGGACGGTCCCGAGCTCCTACAATGAGCAGTTCTTC. The V call is TRBV7-8, the J call TRBJ2-1, with D possibly called TRBD1 or TRBD2 (5 bases each). CDR1 and CDR2 (germline): SGHVS, FQNEAQ. This CDR3 contains 17 residues. The V gene lost 5 bases and the J gene lost 0 bases, with 17 bases spanning the gap.

In its sample, this clonotype was seen a few times. This chain connects TRBV9 to TRBJ2-3; D ambiguous. Germline V gene sequence: CDR1 SGDLS, CDR2 YYNGEE. The ends were cut back, 4 bases at V and 3 bases at J, with 9 bases in the middle. This CDR3 comprises 13 residues. The CDR3 coding sequence is TGTGCCAGCAGCCCCCCTGCAACAGATACGCAGTATTTT. Its protein is CASSPPATDTQYF.

This clonotype was recorded a few times. This rearrangement joins TRBV4-2 to TRBJ2-3; 9 nucleotides agree with TRBD2. Germline CDR1 and CDR2: LGHNA and YNFKEQ. Trimming took 4 bases from V and 5 from J; bases not matched to a gene: 7. This CDR3 contains 15 residues. The DNA of the CDR3 is TGTGCCAGCAGCCGACCGGGACTAGCCTTAGATACGCAGTATTTT. This codes for CASSRPGLALDTQYF.

This clonotype has a handful of counts. The rearrangement uses TRBV6-5 and TRBJ2-1; the D gene is possibly TRBD1 (6 bases). In germline, CDR1 is MNHEY, CDR2 SVGAGI. This CDR3 region has 16 residues. V was pared by 5 bases and J by 2 bases, with 16 bases between. CDR3 coding DNA: TGTGCCAGCAGTACATCAGGGGCACTAGCCTACAATGAGCAGTTCTTC. Residues: CASSTSGALAYNEQFF.

This clonotype was observed a few times. The genes are TRBV28 and TRBJ2-1, with unresolved D. The CDR3 is made up of 14 amino acids. Trimming cost V 3 bases and J 5 bases, with 11 bases left between them. Looked up from germline, CDR1 is MDHEN and CDR2 is SYDVKM. The CDR3: CASSLSWPNNEQFF. CDR3 bases: TGTGCCAGCAGTTTGTCGTGGCCAAACAATGAGCAGTTCTTC.

This chain links TRBV20-1 with TRBJ2-3, with TRBD2 identical over 7 bases. The V and J ends lost 6 bases and 2 bases, in that order; junction bases with no gene match: 8. The CDR3 length is 14 residues. The V gene's germline CDR1 is DFQATT and CDR2 SNEGSKA (reference sequence). CDR3 sequence: CSASRRGDTDTQYF. The CDR3 coding sequence is TGCAGTGCGTCTAGACGGGGGGACACAGATACGCAGTATTTT.

The chain recombines TRBV4-3 with TRBJ2-3, with D tentatively TRBD1 or TRBD2 (5 bases each). Germline CDR1 reads LGHNA; CDR2 reads YSLEER. V was trimmed by 0 bases and J by 6 bases, leaving 13 bases between them. This CDR3 has 15 residues. The CDR3 reads CASSQDSAGTDTQYF. The DNA of the CDR3 is TGCGCCAGCAGCCAAGATAGTGCCGGGACCGATACGCAGTATTTT.

The chain couples TRBV20-1 to TRBJ2-7; 9 bases are a match to TRBD1. V lost 3 bases to trimming and J lost 5 bases; unmatched junction nucleotides: 5. Germline values: CDR1 DFQATT, CDR2 SNEGSKA (reference sequence). The CDR3 consists of 13 residues. The CDR3 region is CSARGQGVHEQYF. The CDR3 DNA reads TGCAGTGCTAGGGGACAGGGCGTCCACGAGCAGTACTTC.

This clonotype was counted a few times. The chain employs TRBV9 and TRBJ1-2, with 9 bases that match TRBD1. CDR1 and CDR2 (germline): SGDLS, YYNGEE. This CDR3 has 14 residues. Trimming at V came to 3 bases and at J to 7 bases, leaving 7 bases not matched to a gene. CDR3 protein: CASSAGTGKLGYTF. The CDR3 nucleotides are TGTGCCAGCAGCGCTGGGACAGGGAAACTTGGCTACACCTTC.

This clonotype showed up just a few times. V and J are TRBV7-2 and TRBJ1-2; D ambiguous. This CDR3 has 13 residues. V lost 5 bases, J lost 2 bases, and 9 bases lay in between. From germline, CDR1 is SGHTA and CDR2 FQGNSA. The CDR3: CASSAGRNYGYTF. CDR3 nucleotides: TGTGCCAGCAGCGCAGGACGGAACTATGGCTACACCTTC. Based on the CDR3 plus reference TRBV7-2 and TRBJ1-2, the full variable domain is GAGVSQSPSNKVTEKGKDVELRCDPISGHTALYWYRQSLGQGLEFLIYFQGNSAPDKSGLPSDRFSAERTGGSVSTLTIQRTQQEDSAVYLCASSAGRNYGYTFGSGTRLTVV.